The sequence of this T cell receptor beta chain was determined in a study of CD4 T cells in relation to SARS-CoV-2 and coronaviruses (dated by TCRdb to the early 2020s). For context, the study as a whole: HLA restriction was mapped for shared crossreactive spike epitopes using patient-derived lymphoblastoid cell lines. The Adaptive Biotechnologies TCR-sequencing kit was used to sequence samples from three pre-COVID donors and the naive versus memory experiments, whereas other data were Illumina-based. A different, Illumina-based TCR-beta assay was used to sequence expansion assays from other donors in the study. Memory CD4+ T cell crossreactivity between SARS-CoV-2 and common cold coronavirus spike proteins was assessed at the TCR clonotype level in the study.

CD4+ T cells from unexposed donors were collected before the COVID-19 pandemic (2011-2018). Naive and memory CD4+ T cells were separated from cryopreserved PBMCs by first enriching for CD4 and then performing EasySep naive CD4+ T cell enrichment. The leukapheresis product for the unexposed donors was obtained through commercial purchase. Ficoll-Paque PLUS gradient centrifugation was used to isolate PBMCs from leukapheresis product or whole blood. PBMCs were either cryopreserved at -140°C or used fresh in the expansion assay. The QIAamp Micro DNA Kit was used to extract genomic DNA from the CD4+ T cells. Study-wide conclusions, independent of this receptor: In around three fifths of donors, memory CD4+ clonotypes turned up that crossrecognized SARS-CoV-2 and at least one common cold coronavirus spike. Pre-pandemic and post-infection samples were not both contributed by any donor, so tracing of the source of pre-existing responses was limited. The study was constrained by small numbers of patients and of tested TCRs. Sequencing of naive versus memory cells indicated that the assay detects memory recall responses, not primary responses primed during culture. Significantly weaker SARS-CoV-2-driven expansion was shown by crossreactive clones than by monoreactive clones, consistent with antigenic imprinting. Since the crossreactivity analysis centred on spike protein, crossreactivity against other viral proteins was not assessed.

Counted from cysteine to phenylalanine, this CDR3 has 16 amino acids. The read is trimmed to its CDR3 DNA, 48 bases read in frame from base 1. The germline V gene (reference sequence) gives CDR1 as LGHDT and CDR2 as YNNKEL. V loses 1 base of germline sequence and J loses 5 bases, and the interval between the two ends is 17 bases. With respect to this clone: Its recognized antigen is unknown. No base quality information exists; no much larger clone differs at one position.

Uncultured naive and memory CD4+ T cell DNA received deep-resolution immunoSEQ TCR-beta sequencing. In the source study's methods: During preprocessing, nonproductive sequences were removed, along with CDR3s that did not begin with C, did not end with F or W, or were shorter than 7 amino acids. Cultured and uncultured naive and memory CD4+ repertoires were searched for previously identified spike- and CEF-reactive CDR3s. CDR3 homology was measured as pairwise Levenshtein distance, computed with the stringdist R package after trimming three terminal residues from each end. Drawn from immuneACCESS, this table holds only the in-frame rearrangements with V and J called that TCRdb kept. Clones are partly lost; checked studies trace under half to an unresolved V gene and leave the rest unexplained. The DNA was the basis for D and trimming; V, J and clone size are from that table. The sample table records under 65,000 clones; approximately 90% of these occur just once. Of the sample, roughly 1.4% is held by the ten largest clones.

The sample was memory CD4+ T cells from PBMCs. Per the publication, the cell subset or site label means: memory (non-naive) CD4+ T cells. This receptor was taken from a human donor in good health. The sequence links TRBV3-1 (or the pseudogene TRBV3-2) to TRBJ1-2; the D gene assignment is ambiguous. DNA sequence: TGTGCCAGCAGCCAAGTTTCCTCCGGCAGAGGATATGGCTACACCTTC. This codes for CASSQVSSGRGYGYTF.